This T cell receptor beta chain stems from a study of T-cell reconstitution after alpha-beta-depleted transplantation in children. This clonotype was seen many times. During its preparation, the TCRbeta library received unique molecular identifiers. TCRdb recomputed calls from the PCR reads with MiXCR, one row per CDR3 protein. The sample gives around 680,000 distinct CDR3 sequences, roughly 15% of which show up once; under 1.2% is in the top ten. The germline gives CDR1 MNHNS, CDR2 SASEGT. V lost 7 bases and J lost 2, with 18 bases in between. The CDR3 runs 15 residues. The chain employs TRBV6-1 and TRBJ2-7, with a possible D match to TRBD2 (5 bases). This clonotype was obtained from a human donor who donated a stem cell graft to a child with acute myeloid leukemia. The sample was PBMCs from the stem cell graft donor, taken from the stem cell graft. The CDR3 nucleotides are TGTGCCAGCATCGCACGTGGAGGTAAAGCCTACGAGCAGTACTTC. It specifies CASIARGGKAYEQYF.